This paragraph covers one TCR beta chain sequence. Study processing details: Amplified reference gene primers provided the basis for estimating nucleated cell counts. The assay was immunoSEQ multiplex PCR, and TCRdb's table has in-frame clones only and misses some. V, J and clone size are those of that table, while D and trimming were read from the DNA. The repertoire includes approximately 84,000 clones, roughly 85% of them detected once, and approximately 10% sits in the top ten. This sample was included in a study of blood T cell repertoires in COVID-19. Looking at the study overall: The United States, Italy and Spain supplied acute and convalescent COVID-19 samples. The cDNA or gDNA used as material had been derived from T cells, B-cell-depleted T cells, or PBMCs.

Trimming removed 2 bases from V and 2 bases from J; junction bases left unmatched: 4. The CDR3 runs 16 residues. Germline V gene lookup returns CDR1 LNHDA and CDR2 SQIVND (reference sequence). Sequencing was performed on peripheral blood. The clonotype was recovered from a human donor in a cohort sampled during active COVID-19. The J gene is TRBJ2-7, the V gene TRBV19; TRBD2 matches 12 bases. CDR3 bases: TGTGCCAGTAGTATATTACTAGCGGGAGGAACCTACGAGCAGTACTTC. Its protein is CASSILLAGGTYEQYF.